This T cell receptor (beta chain) comes out of a study of T-cell reconstitution after alpha-beta-depleted transplantation in children. The CDR3 is made up of 11 amino acids. V was pared by 7 bases and J by 10 bases, with 11 bases between. This clonotype has ten or more counts. The TCRbeta library incorporated unique molecular identifiers. TCRdb processed the PCR reads anew with MiXCR; each CDR3 protein has one entry. The table records about half a million distinct CDR3 sequences, roughly an eighth of them present only once. The sequencing used PBMCs from the stem cell graft donor, collected from the stem cell graft. The chain links TRBV12-3 or TRBV12-4 to TRBJ2-1; TRBD2 might be the D (6 bases). The origin of this receptor is a human donor who donated a stem cell graft to a child with combined immunodeficiency. The CDR3 protein is CASTLGGEQFF. For the CDR3, the DNA is TGTGCCAGCACCCTGGGGGGAGAGCAGTTCTTC.